These 8 T cell receptor beta chains were all obtained from the same sample, sequenced in a study of control samples from healthy donors and cancer patients. Sequencing was performed with immunoSEQ multiplex PCR; in TCRdb, only in-frame clones are kept and a portion is missing. Of around 170,000 clones in the sample, 85% to 90% were seen once. The sequenced sample was blood. The receptor set was obtained from a woman aged 45-65 years in good health.

This clone was seen only once. This chain links TRBV18 with TRBJ1-1; D remains unclear. There are 16 residues in the CDR3. V gave up 5 bases and J gave up 0 bases, with 16 bases separating them. Germline assignment: CDR1 KGHSH and CDR2 LQKENI. The CDR3 protein is CASSSNYRSMNTEAFF. For the CDR3, the DNA is TGTGCCAGCTCATCGAACTACCGTTCCATGAACACTGAAGCTTTCTTT.

CDR3 coding DNA: TGTGCCAGCAGCTTAGTAGCGCAGGGACTGAACTATGGCTACACCTTC. Translation: CASSLVAQGLNYGYTF. The chain is built from TRBV7-9 and TRBJ1-2; D is possibly TRBD1 (5 bases). Germline-derived CDR1 and CDR2 are SEHNR and FQNEAQ (reference sequence). V gave up 1 base and J gave up 2 bases, with 14 bases separating them. The CDR3 covers 16 residues.

The rearrangement links TRBV19 to TRBJ1-6; D not resolved. The CDR3 has 12 residues. V lost 4 bases and J lost 10, with 8 bases in between. Germline V gene data show CDR1 as LNHDA and CDR2 as SQIVND (reference sequence). CDR3 residues: CASSTVYSPLHF. CDR3 bases: TGTGCCAGTAGTACGGTGTACTCACCCCTCCACTTT.

V gene TRBV7-9 combines with J gene TRBJ1-1; the D is unclear. Germline values: CDR1 SEHNR, CDR2 FQNEAQ (reference sequence). Trimming left V 5 bases short and J 5 bases short, with 18 bases between. The CDR3 loop spans 15 amino acids. The CDR3 DNA reads as TGTGCCAGCAGCACAATACGGGAAGCCGGGACTGAAGCTTTCTTT. Translation gives CASSTIREAGTEAFF.

This clone was recorded at least ten times. The genes are TRBV5-1 and TRBJ1-2; D is unclear. CDR3 length: 14 amino acids. V was pared by 1 base and J by 7 bases, with 14 bases between. CDR1 and CDR2 from the germline V gene are SGHRS and YFSETQ. CDR3 loop: CASSLFQGDGGYTF. The CDR3 coding sequence is TGCGCCAGCAGCTTGTTCCAAGGAGACGGTGGCTACACCTTC.

The V and J genes are TRBV21-1 and TRBJ1-5; the D call in the table, TRBD1, was not verified against the DNA. TRBV21-1 is flagged as a pseudogene. The CDR3 loop spans 16 amino acids. This CDR3 reads CASSRRQGNSNQPQHF. In nucleotides, the CDR3 is TGTGCCAGCAGCAGACGACAGGGGAATAGCAATCAGCCCCAGCATTTT.

The V gene is TRBV9, the J gene TRBJ2-2; perhaps TRBD2 as D (6 bases). The CDR3 is 18 amino acids. CDR1 is SGDLS and CDR2 is YYNGEE in the germline V gene. The germline V and J ends were trimmed by 1 base and 0 bases, with 16 bases remaining between them. The CDR3 here is CASSVTRLAPANTGELFF. CDR3 DNA sequence: TGTGCCAGCAGCGTAACGCGCCTAGCGCCCGCGAACACCGGGGAGCTGTTTTTT.

The rearrangement uses TRBV7-9 and TRBJ1-6; TRBD1 agrees at 8 bases. This CDR3 is 14 amino acids long. Germline lookup yields CDR1 SEHNR and CDR2 FQNEAQ (reference sequence). Trimming cost V 4 bases and J 5 bases; bases outside gene matches: 1. CDR3: CASSWGQDNSPLHF. The CDR3, as DNA: TGTGCCAGCAGCTGGGGACAGGATAATTCACCCCTCCACTTT.